This TCR beta chain appears in the sequencing data of a study of blood T cell repertoires in COVID-19. Study information: Both acute and convalescent COVID-19 samples were obtained from the United States, Italy and Spain. From T cells, B-cell-depleted T cells, or PBMCs came the material, which was cDNA or gDNA.

The V gene's germline CDR1 is SGHNT and CDR2 YENEEA. V shed 2 bases and J 6 bases; nucleotides not matched to a gene: 4. The CDR3 contains 14 residues. As handled by the study authors: Reference gene primer amplification gave nucleated cell count estimates. Repertoires were generated with immunoSEQ multiplex PCR, while TCRdb's copy carries only in-frame clones and drops some. V, J and clone size are those of that table, while D and trimming were read from the DNA. The sample records about 15,000 clones, 85% to 90% being singletons. This chain uses TRBV11-3 with TRBJ1-3; 7 positions match TRBD1. Material: peripheral blood. This TCR came from a man in his 60s with acute or convalescent COVID-19. The CDR3 loop reads CASSLRGTENTIYF. The CDR3 coding sequence is TGTGCCAGCAGCTTACGGGGGACAGAAAACACCATATATTTT.